This TCR beta chain is drawn from a study of cytomegalovirus exposure and HLA in healthy donors. Study context: Of the donors genotyped, 398 in all, around 76% fell in the Caucasian-associated ancestry cluster.

Only one count was recorded for this clone. The target antigen is unknown. Study-level findings and limits: For presence/absence analyses, sequencing depth was assumed to be roughly uniform across donors. Some TCR beta chains (164 of them) were listed as cytomegalovirus-associated. Later, an analysis found that common viral pathogens appeared to be linked with several of the most significant clusters.

Germline lookup yields CDR1 SGHRS and CDR2 YFSETQ. The V end was cut by 4 bases, the J end by 3 bases, with 13 bases between. The CDR3 is 14 amino acids. 60 Vbeta and 13 Jbeta primers were used in PCR. Generated by immunoSEQ multiplex PCR, the TCRdb table keeps only in-frame clones and is missing some. Altogether 90,000 to 150,000 clones are present, roughly 76% being singletons, with the ten largest covering around 10%. J is TRBJ1-1 and V is TRBV5-1; possibly TRBD1 for D (5 bases). The sample comprised PBMCs. This clonotype was obtained from a woman aged 35 to 49 in good health and CMV-seropositive. CDR3 sequence: CASSLLPGDTEAFF. The CDR3, as DNA: TGCGCCAGCAGCCTCCTCCCGGGGGACACTGAAGCTTTCTTT.